This entry lists 29 T cell receptor beta chains sequenced from one sample in a study of blood T cell repertoires in COVID-19. Measured with immunoSEQ multiplex PCR; TCRdb has only the in-frame clones, and not every one. The table lists roughly 330,000 clones, around 82% of them singletons. The sequenced material came from peripheral blood. Receptors were obtained from a woman in her fifties or sixties with acute or convalescent COVID-19.

The rearrangement links TRBV27 to TRBJ1-1; no clear D. V was trimmed by 0 bases and J by 1 base, leaving 9 bases between them. The germline CDR1 and CDR2 sequences are MNHEY and SMNVEV (reference sequence). The CDR3 is made up of 15 amino acids. CDR3 in amino acids: CASSLSWRSNTEAFF. The CDR3 coding sequence is TGTGCCAGCAGTTTATCGTGGCGGTCGAACACTGAAGCTTTCTTT.

This chain joins TRBV21-1 and TRBJ1-3. TRBV21-1 constitutes a pseudogene. The CDR3 contains 17 residues. CDR3 sequence (DNA): TGTGCCAGCAGCAGGCCCACTAATTCATTCTCTGGAAACACCATATATTTT. This translates into CASSRPTNSFSGNTIYF.

This clone came up a few times. The chain recombines TRBV25-1 with TRBJ2-7; 7 nucleotides match TRBD2. This CDR3 is 17 amino acids long. Germline CDR1 MGHDK, CDR2 SYGVNS. With 4 bases clipped from V and 1 base from J, the junction kept 13 bases outside the gene matches. Here the CDR3 DNA reads TGTGCCAGCAGTGGCCCCCTAGGCGGGAGAAGGTCCTACGAGCAGTACTTC. This sequence encodes CASSGPLGGRRSYEQYF.

The chain carries TRBV24-1 and TRBJ1-2; 9 bases are a match to TRBD1. Germline V CDR1 and CDR2: KGHDR, SFDVKD. Germline trimming cut 3 bases from V and 4 bases from J; bases unmatched to any gene: 8. The CDR3 extends over 16 amino acids. Here the CDR3 DNA reads TGTGCCACCAGTGATACGGGACAGGGTGTTAGCTATGGCTACACCTTC. It yields the protein CATSDTGQGVSYGYTF.

The rearrangement uses TRBV3-1 (or the pseudogene TRBV3-2) and TRBJ1-3; 9 bases are a match to TRBD1. The CDR3 is 18 residues long. The ends lost 5 bases at V and 0 bases at J; junction bases unmatched: 11. The germline gives CDR1 LGHDT, CDR2 YNNKEL (reference sequence). The DNA of the CDR3 is TGTGCCAGCAGCAAAAACACCCCGGGACAGGGCTCTGGAAACACCATATATTTT. It is translated as CASSKNTPGQGSGNTIYF.

This chain uses TRBV6-6 with TRBJ1-1; D is ambiguous. The CDR3 has 12 amino acids. The V gene lost 6 bases and the J gene lost 3 bases, with 8 bases spanning the gap. The germline V gene encodes CDR1 MNHNY and CDR2 SVGAGI (reference sequence). CDR3 nucleotides: TGTGCCAGCAGCCATACGGACACTGAAGCTTTCTTT. Encoded protein: CASSHTDTEAFF.

The genes are TRBV7-8 and TRBJ1-4; 9 bases are shared with TRBD1. The CDR3 runs 14 residues. V trimming: 3 bases; J trimming: 7 bases; junction bases outside the gene matches: 3. Germline V gene lookup returns CDR1 SGHVS and CDR2 FQNEAQ. The CDR3 sequence: CASSFGTGIEKLFF. As DNA, the CDR3 is TGTGCCAGCAGCTTCGGGACAGGGATTGAAAAACTGTTTTTT.

The rearrangement joins TRBV5-1 to TRBJ2-3; 8 bases line up with TRBD1. In germline, CDR1 is SGHRS, CDR2 YFSETQ. J lost 2 bases, V lost 3 bases, and 8 bases had no gene match. This CDR3 comprises 16 residues. The CDR3 DNA reads as TGCGCCAGCAGCTCCGGACAGGGCGGATACACAGATACGCAGTATTTT. It is translated as CASSSGQGGYTDTQYF.

The J gene is TRBJ1-5, the V gene TRBV25-1; a weak D match, TRBD1 (5 bases). V shed 9 bases and J shed 3 bases, with 15 bases lying between them. The CDR3 runs 14 residues. Germline V gene sequence: CDR1 MGHDK, CDR2 SYGVNS. Here the CDR3 DNA reads TGTGCCAGTGGAAGCGACAGAAACAATCAGCCCCAGCATTTT. This codes for CASGSDRNNQPQHF. The full variable domain, rest sourced from reference TRBV25-1 and TRBJ1-5, is EADIYQTPRYLVIGTGKKITLECSQTMGHDKMYWYQQDPGMELHLIHYSYGVNSTEKGDLSSESTVSRIRTEHFPLTLESARPSHTSQYLCASGSDRNNQPQHFGDGTRLSIL.

The chain is built from TRBV6-2 or TRBV6-3 and TRBJ2-1; 9 positions match TRBD2. The CDR3 consists of 19 residues. Germline trimming cut 0 bases from V and 2 bases from J; bases unmatched to any gene: 11. The germline CDR1 and CDR2 sequences are MNHEY and SVGEGT. The CDR3 region is CASSYSRLAGGPPYNEQFF. The CDR3 nucleotides read TGTGCCAGCAGTTACTCGAGGCTGGCGGGAGGGCCCCCCTACAATGAGCAGTTCTTC.

This clone came up a few times. This sequence joins TRBV10-1 and TRBJ2-5; 8 bases fit TRBD1. The V and J ends lost 6 bases and 5 bases, in that order; junction bases with no gene match: 11. CDR3 length: 15 residues. Germline CDR1 WNHNN, CDR2 SYGVQD (reference sequence). DNA for the CDR3: TGCGCCAGCAGCAACCGGACAGGGTGGGGGGAGACCCAGTACTTC. Its protein product is CASSNRTGWGETQYF.

CDR3 nucleotide sequence: TGTGCCAGCAGCGTAGTAGCGGGGGGGTATGAGCAGTTCTTC. Protein product: CASSVVAGGYEQFF. V usage is TRBV9 and J usage is TRBJ2-1, with TRBD2 matching over 11 bases. The CDR3 sequence is 14 residues long. The germline CDR1 and CDR2 sequences are SGDLS and YYNGEE. V was pared by 0 bases and J by 8 bases, with 1 base of the junction left unmatched.

In regard to this clone: The sample contains more than one DNA sequence encoding this CDR3. The chain couples TRBV6-1 to TRBJ2-7; D perhaps matches TRBD2 (5 bases). The V and J ends lost 2 bases and 2 bases respectively, with 10 bases between them. Germline values: CDR1 MNHNS, CDR2 SASEGT. This CDR3 is 14 amino acids long. The chain's CDR3 is CASSETLAAYEQYF. CDR3 DNA: TGTGCCAGCAGTGAAACCCTAGCCGCCTACGAGCAGTACTTC.

This chain links TRBV12-5 with TRBJ1-4; perhaps TRBD1 as D (5 bases). Deletions cut 1 base from V and 7 bases from J, with 10 bases between. The CDR3 has 14 residues. CDR1 LGHNT and CDR2 FRNRAP come from the germline V gene. CDR3 bases: TGTGCTAGTGGTTTGGGGGGCTCGAGTGAAAAACTGTTTTTT. Translation: CASGLGGSSEKLFF.

The chain carries TRBV5-1 and TRBJ1-1, with D uncertain. The V end lost 7 bases, the J end lost 1 base, and 8 bases lay between the germline ends. The CDR3 totals 12 residues. CDR1 and CDR2 (germline): SGHRS, YFSETQ. The CDR3 protein is CASGWANTEAFF. CDR3 bases: TGCGCCAGCGGCTGGGCGAACACTGAAGCTTTCTTT.

The V call is TRBV5-4, the J call TRBJ1-1, with a weak D call TRBD1 (5 bases). Germline CDR1 and CDR2: SGHNT and YYREEE (reference sequence). The CDR3 covers 14 residues. Trimming left V 3 bases short and J 5 bases short, with 14 bases between. The CDR3 sequence is CASSSVGEWTEAFF. In DNA form, the CDR3 reads TGTGCCAGCAGCTCAGTAGGGGAATGGACTGAAGCTTTCTTT.

The chain carries TRBV30 and TRBJ1-2; tentatively, D is TRBD1 (5 bases). The CDR3 loop spans 14 amino acids. Trimming pared 1 base from V and 2 bases from J, leaving 11 bases between. The germline CDR1 and CDR2 sequences are GTSNPN and SVGIG (reference sequence). The CDR3 nucleotides are TGTGCCTGGAGTGAGTGGGGCTCCAACTATGGCTACACCTTC. Protein: CAWSEWGSNYGYTF.

V and J are TRBV10-3 and TRBJ1-2, with a tentative D call TRBD1 (5 bases). Trimming shortened V by 3 bases and J by 4 bases, and 12 bases separated the two germline ends. The V gene's germline CDR1 is ENHRY and CDR2 SYGVKD. This CDR3 has 14 amino acids. The CDR3 reads CAISDAGLLYGYTF. The CDR3 DNA is TGTGCCATCAGTGACGCAGGGCTCCTCTATGGCTACACCTTC.

The CDR3 DNA reads TGTGCCTGGAGTGGGGACAGCCGGGACACCATATATTTT. It translates to CAWSGDSRDTIYF. The rearrangement uses TRBV30 and TRBJ1-3; 7 nucleotides line up with TRBD1. The CDR3 runs to 13 residues. The junction had 5 bases not matched to a gene; V was cut back by 1 base and J by 8 bases. Germline CDR1 and CDR2: GTSNPN and SVGIG (reference sequence).

The J gene is TRBJ2-5, the V gene TRBV5-1; 9 bases are shared with TRBD2. Germline V gene sequence: CDR1 SGHRS, CDR2 YFSETQ. There are 16 residues in the CDR3. Unmatched junction bases numbered 7, after V lost 0 bases and J lost 4 bases. CDR3: CASSLGRSGGPETQYF. In nucleotides, the CDR3 is TGCGCCAGCAGCTTGGGACGTAGCGGGGGCCCAGAGACCCAGTACTTC.

This chain links TRBV6-5 with TRBJ1-5, with a possible D match to TRBD1 (5 bases). The CDR3 consists of 12 residues. V was clipped by 6 bases and J by 4 bases, with 7 bases between them. Germline CDR1 MNHEY, CDR2 SVGAGI. This CDR3 is CASRDKNQPQHF. The CDR3 DNA sequence: TGTGCCAGCAGGGACAAAAATCAGCCCCAGCATTTT.

This chain joins TRBV5-1 and TRBJ1-5, with TRBD1 identical over 10 bases. Losses at the gene ends were 3 bases for V and 10 bases for J; bases not matched to a gene: 7. The CDR3 contains 14 residues. The germline gives CDR1 SGHRS, CDR2 YFSETQ. CDR3 nucleotides: TGCGCCAGCAGCTCCGGGACAGGGGAAGGACCCCAGCATTTT. Its translation: CASSSGTGEGPQHF. The variable domain in full, completed from reference TRBV5-1 and TRBJ1-5, reads KAGVTQTPRYLIKTRGQQVTLSCSPISGHRSVSWYQQTPGQGLQFLFEYFSETQRNKGNFPGRFSGRQFSNSRSEMNVSTLELGDSALYLCASSSGTGEGPQHFGDGTRLSIL.

The gene calls are TRBV2 and TRBJ2-5; weak D call: TRBD1 (5 bases). Trimming cost V 1 base and J 5 bases, with 14 bases left between them. CDR1 and CDR2 from the germline V gene are SNHLY and FYNNEI. The CDR3 is 15 residues long. CDR3 in amino acids: CASSEEGRVWETQYF. CDR3 coding DNA: TGTGCCAGCAGTGAAGAGGGCAGGGTTTGGGAGACCCAGTACTTC.

Here the CDR3 reads CASSWDRVGYTF. As DNA, the CDR3 is TGTGCCAGCAGCTGGGACAGGGTTGGCTACACCTTC. The chain joins TRBV7-2 to TRBJ1-2; 9 nucleotides line up with TRBD1. This CDR3 is built from 12 residues. With 4 bases clipped from V and 7 bases from J, the junction kept 1 base outside the gene matches. CDR1 SGHTA and CDR2 FQGNSA come from the germline V gene.

This clone turned up a few times. The rearrangement joins TRBV30 to TRBJ2-2; weak D call: TRBD1 (6 bases). This CDR3 contains 14 residues. Between the trimmed V and J ends, which lost 3 bases and 2 bases, there was a span of 10 bases. CDR1 and CDR2 (germline): GTSNPN, SVGIG (reference sequence). The DNA of the CDR3 is TGTGCCTGGAGCCGGGACACCAACACCGGGGAGCTGTTTTTT. Translating gives CAWSRDTNTGELFF.

The CDR3 DNA reads TGTGCCAGCAGCTTAACGTCCGCTAGTGAGCAGTTCTTC. Its translation: CASSLTSASEQFF. This sequence joins TRBV7-6 and TRBJ2-1, with no clear D. Per the germline V gene, CDR1 is SGHVS and CDR2 is FNYEAQ. V gave up 2 bases and J gave up 9 bases, with 11 bases separating them. The CDR3 covers 13 residues.

The gene calls are TRBV30 and TRBJ1-1; D perhaps matches TRBD1 (6 bases). Trimming left V 0 bases short and J 3 bases short, with 14 bases between. Germline values: CDR1 GTSNPN, CDR2 SVGIG (reference sequence). The CDR3 is 15 amino acids. CDR3 sequence: CAWSVQGGGYTEAFF. In nucleotides, the CDR3 is TGTGCCTGGAGTGTACAAGGGGGTGGATACACTGAAGCTTTCTTT.

The chain has TRBV19 and TRBJ2-7; 10 positions match TRBD2. The V and J ends lost 5 bases and 5 bases, in that order; junction bases with no gene match: 9. Germline V lookup: CDR1 LNHDA, CDR2 SQIVND (reference sequence). The CDR3 contains 15 residues. This CDR3 is CASSSPGLASHEQYF. The CDR3 coding sequence is TGTGCCAGTAGTTCCCCGGGACTAGCGAGCCACGAGCAGTACTTC.

This clone was recorded only once. The rearrangement uses TRBV7-3 and TRBJ2-1; a weak D match, TRBD2 (5 bases). The ends were cut back, 2 bases at V and 9 bases at J, with 11 bases in the middle. The CDR3 loop spans 13 amino acids. Germline-derived CDR1 and CDR2 are SGHTA and FQGTGA. CDR3 region: CASSLERVSEQFF. CDR3 DNA sequence: TGTGCCAGCAGCTTAGAGAGGGTCAGTGAGCAGTTCTTC.